The 12 T cell receptor beta chains below all came from one sample that was sequenced in a study of shared clonotypes between healthy human individuals. Method: immunoSEQ multiplex PCR; TCRdb's copy keeps in-frame clones and lacks some. The sample records about 2.4 million clones, 93% being singletons. The sequenced material came from naive CD4+ T cells from PBMCs. As to subset: CD45RA+ positively selected. These receptors originate from a man younger than 35 in good health. Some clones in this sample may be carry-over from other donors' samples.

V usage is TRBV9 and J usage is TRBJ2-2, with 9 bases that match TRBD1. This CDR3 has 18 residues. Germline trimming cut 0 bases from V and 5 bases from J; bases unmatched to any gene: 11. CDR1 is SGDLS, CDR2 YYNGEE, per germline. The CDR3 spells CASSVELRGTGKTGELFF. The CDR3 bases are TGTGCCAGCAGCGTAGAGTTGAGGGGGACAGGGAAAACCGGGGAGCTGTTTTTT.

In this sample, this clone turned up once. This chain uses TRBV28 with TRBJ2-2, with 8 bases that match TRBD2. CDR3 length: 14 amino acids. Trimming at V came to 1 base and at J to 6 bases, leaving 1 base not matched to a gene. Germline CDR1 reads MDHEN; CDR2 reads SYDVKM. CDR3 protein: CASSLSGGAGELFF. The CDR3 DNA is TGTGCCAGCAGTTTATCCGGGGGGGCCGGGGAGCTGTTTTTT.

The chain links TRBV7-8 to TRBJ2-5, with D possibly matching TRBD2 (6 bases). Trimming left V 4 bases short and J 2 bases short, with 11 bases between. CDR1 and CDR2 (germline): SGHVS, FQNEAQ. This CDR3 has 14 residues. The CDR3 DNA sequence: TGTGCCAGCAGCTCGGACTATCAACAAGAGACCCAGTACTTC. This sequence encodes CASSSDYQQETQYF.

The sample holds a few counts of this clone. J is TRBJ1-2 and V is TRBV2; no clear D. This CDR3 is 13 amino acids long. Trimming stripped 0 bases from V and 1 base from J, with 3 bases between. CDR1 SNHLY and CDR2 FYNNEI come from the germline V gene. CDR3 nucleotides: TGTGCCAGCAGTGAAGCGAATAACTATGGCTACACCTTC. Protein: CASSEANNYGYTF. The variable domain in full, completed from reference TRBV2 and TRBJ1-2, reads EPEVTQTPSHQVTQMGQEVILRCVPISNHLYFYWYRQILGQKVEFLVSFYNNEISEKSEIFDDQFSVERPDGSNFTLKIRSTKLEDSAMYFCASSEANNYGYTFGSGTRLTVV.

This clone was counted once. CDR3 region: CASSSGDNSGNTIYF. For the CDR3, the DNA is TGCGCCAGCAGCTCGGGAGACAACTCTGGAAACACCATATATTTT. The chain combines TRBV5-1 with TRBJ1-3; D remains ambiguous. The CDR3 totals 15 residues. V was pared by 3 bases and J by 0 bases, with 10 bases between. Germline lookup yields CDR1 SGHRS and CDR2 YFSETQ.

V usage is TRBV7-3 and J usage is TRBJ2-3, with TRBD2 matching over 10 bases. The CDR3 contains 17 residues. Germline V gene sequence: CDR1 SGHTA, CDR2 FQGTGA. Germline trimming cut 1 base from V and 2 bases from J; bases unmatched to any gene: 6. The CDR3 DNA reads TGTGCCAGCAGCTTAAACGGAGCGGGAGGGCCCACAGATACGCAGTATTTT. It translates to CASSLNGAGGPTDTQYF.

This rearrangement joins TRBV11-3 to TRBJ1-1; D gene ambiguous. Trimming pared 6 bases from V and 4 bases from J, leaving 12 bases between. The CDR3 is made up of 13 amino acids. Looked up from germline, CDR1 is SGHNT and CDR2 is YENEEA. This CDR3 is CASSPSVRTEAFF. The DNA of the CDR3 is TGTGCCAGCAGTCCATCCGTGCGCACTGAAGCTTTCTTT.

The chain combines TRBV21-1 with TRBJ2-7; the table assigns TRBD2, which was not confirmed against the DNA. TRBV21-1 corresponds to a pseudogene. The CDR3 loop spans 17 amino acids. The CDR3 region has the DNA TGTGCCAGCAGCAAATGGCTAGCGGCCATGTTTTCCTACGAGCAGTACTTC. Its protein is CASSKWLAAMFSYEQYF.

V usage is TRBV27 and J usage is TRBJ2-1, with 7 positions matching TRBD1. J gave up 5 bases and V 3 bases, and 10 bases lay outside the gene matches. Germline lookup yields CDR1 MNHEY and CDR2 SMNVEV (reference sequence). This CDR3 contains 16 residues. The CDR3 DNA reads as TGTGCCAGCAGTTTTGGCCGGGACAGCCAAAACAATGAGCAGTTCTTC. This translates into CASSFGRDSQNNEQFF.

The chain carries TRBV19 and TRBJ2-5; D is undetermined. Per the germline V gene, CDR1 is LNHDA and CDR2 is SQIVND (reference sequence). Trimming removed 5 bases at V and 7 bases at J, with 8 bases between. The CDR3 runs 11 residues. This CDR3 reads CASSPTGTQYF. The CDR3 bases are TGTGCCAGTAGTCCCACCGGGACCCAGTACTTC.

The chain couples TRBV7-3 to TRBJ2-1; TRBD1 is a possible D gene (6 bases). Trimming took 5 bases from V and 4 from J, leaving 15 bases between them. CDR1 and CDR2 from the germline V gene are SGHTA and FQGTGA. The CDR3 spans 15 residues. CDR3 nucleotides: TGTGCCAGCAGCCCTCGAAGGGGGTCTTACAATGAGCAGTTCTTC. Translation: CASSPRRGSYNEQFF.

V is TRBV7-9 and J is TRBJ2-5, with 7 bases matching TRBD2. The length of the CDR3 is 15 residues. The germline CDR1 and CDR2 sequences are SEHNR and FQNEAQ (reference sequence). J gave up 2 bases and V 5 bases, and 8 bases lay outside the gene matches. The CDR3 loop is CASSHRASGQETQYF. CDR3 bases: TGTGCCAGCAGCCACCGGGCTAGCGGACAAGAGACCCAGTACTTC.